A single sample is the source of the 15 T cell receptor beta chains below, sequenced in a study of blood T cells in healthy people across ages. Together with a sample-barcoded 5' primer, a J-beta primer mix was included in a second PCR lasting about 7 to 11 cycles. A single record per CDR3 protein comes from TCRdb applying MiXCR to the 5' RACE reads. The sample lists around 650,000 distinct CDR3 sequences; around two fifths were seen once. Source material: blood. These receptors originate from a man older than 75 in good health.

This clonotype was detected only a few times. J is TRBJ2-3 and V is TRBV6-5, with 12 bases that match TRBD2. The CDR3 sequence is 18 residues long. V shed 2 bases, J shed 0 bases, and the junction held 6 bases outside the gene matches. Germline values: CDR1 MNHEY, CDR2 SVGAGI. CDR3 protein: CASSYLTSGSGSTDTQYF. The CDR3 nucleotides are TGTGCCAGCAGTTACCTGACTAGCGGGAGCGGTAGCACAGATACGCAGTATTTT.

This clonotype was seen ten or more times. The chain carries TRBV20-1 and TRBJ2-7; TRBD1 agrees at 10 bases. Trimming at V came to 4 bases and at J to 6 bases, leaving 3 bases not matched to a gene. The germline gives CDR1 DFQATT, CDR2 SNEGSKA (reference sequence). This CDR3 is 12 amino acids long. Written as DNA, the CDR3 is TGCAGTGCTACGGACAGGGGGGTCGAGCAGTACTTC. Protein sequence: CSATDRGVEQYF.

The V call is TRBV27, the J call TRBJ1-2, with 10 bases aligning to TRBD1. Germline lookup yields CDR1 MNHEY and CDR2 SMNVEV (reference sequence). The CDR3 is 13 residues long. With 6 bases clipped from V and 8 bases from J, the junction kept 6 bases outside the gene matches. For the CDR3, the DNA is TGTGCCAGCAGCGACAGGGGGCGCGAAGGCTACACCTTC. It codes for CASSDRGREGYTF.

The gene calls are TRBV20-1 and TRBJ1-6; tentatively, D is TRBD1 (6 bases). The CDR3 consists of 15 residues. V dropped 4 bases and J dropped 9 bases, with 19 bases sitting between them. Germline V CDR1 and CDR2: DFQATT, SNEGSKA (reference sequence). Written as DNA, the CDR3 is TGCAGTGCTACCCTCCAACAGGGTTCGAGTTCACCCCTCCACTTT. Its protein product is CSATLQQGSSSPLHF.

This clonotype was counted between two and nine times. V and J are TRBV12-3 or TRBV12-4 and TRBJ2-5; no firm D call. The CDR3 sequence is 13 residues long. The V end lost 2 bases, the J end lost 2 bases, and 6 bases lay between the germline ends. DNA for the CDR3: TGTGCCAGCAGTTTACGCAGTCAAGAGACCCAGTACTTC. Protein: CASSLRSQETQYF.

This clonotype was picked up a small number of times. In DNA, the CDR3 is TGCGCCAGCAGCTTTCAGGGGCAGTATAATTCACCCCTCCACTTT. Translation gives CASSFQGQYNSPLHF. This chain connects TRBV5-1 to TRBJ1-6; TRBD1 is a possible D gene (6 bases). Germline assignment: CDR1 SGHRS and CDR2 YFSETQ. The V and J ends lost 2 bases and 4 bases respectively, with 10 bases between them. This CDR3 has 15 residues.

As regards this clonotype: Given a much more abundant clone one base away, this may be a read error. This sequence joins TRBV2 and TRBJ2-3; D is undetermined. There are 13 residues in the CDR3. Germline V lookup: CDR1 SNHLY, CDR2 FYNNEI. CDR3 protein: CASNESQSDTQYF. The CDR3 nucleotides read TGTGCCAGCAATGAATCCCAGTCAGATACGCAGTATTTT.

This sequence joins TRBV25-1 and TRBJ1-1; D is undetermined. The CDR3 consists of 13 residues. Trimming stripped 7 bases from V and 3 bases from J, with 12 bases between. The germline V gene encodes CDR1 MGHDK and CDR2 SYGVNS. The CDR3: CASNRAGDTEAFF. DNA for the CDR3: TGTGCCAGCAATCGAGCGGGTGACACTGAAGCTTTCTTT.

At least ten counts were recorded for this clonotype. This rearrangement joins TRBV3-1 to TRBJ2-5; unclear D gene. CDR1 is LGHDT, CDR2 YNNKEL, per germline (reference sequence). This CDR3 has 12 amino acids. The V gene lost 1 base and the J gene lost 1 base, with 1 base spanning the gap. CDR3 in DNA: TGTGCCAGCAGCCAAGTCCAAGAGACCCAGTACTTC. This sequence encodes CASSQVQETQYF.

This clonotype has more than one count but fewer than ten. The chain recombines TRBV6-2 or TRBV6-3 with TRBJ2-1; D tentatively reads TRBD1 or TRBD2 (5 bases each). TRBJ2-7 explains the end of the DNA better; the J call may be wrong. Germline lookup yields CDR1 MNHEY and CDR2 SVGEGT. This CDR3 is built from 15 residues. The DNA of the CDR3 is TGTGCCAGCCTGAGGGGCGGATCTACCTACAATGAGCAGTACTTC. Its translation: CASLRGGSTYNEQYF.

This clonotype was picked up a small number of times. At one end the junction does not follow the germline gene, possibly because of a read error. The chain combines TRBV7-9 with TRBJ2-5; no firm D call. The CDR3 has 12 amino acids. The germline gives CDR1 SEHNR, CDR2 FQNEAQ (reference sequence). The CDR3 coding sequence is TGTGTCAGCAGCTTAGGTCAAGAGACCCAGTACTTC. Its translation is CVSSLGQETQYF.

CDR3: CASGAGVGNEQFF. DNA for the CDR3: TGCGCCAGCGGAGCGGGAGTGGGCAATGAGCAGTTCTTC. J is TRBJ2-1 and V is TRBV5-1, with 8 bases that match TRBD2. Germline V CDR1 and CDR2: SGHRS, YFSETQ. There are 13 residues in the CDR3. V shed 7 bases, J shed 6 bases, and the junction held 6 bases outside the gene matches.

The chain employs TRBV15 and TRBJ1-6, with D unclear. This CDR3 has 19 residues. Germline assignment: CDR1 LNHNV and CDR2 YYDKDF (reference sequence). V was cut by 4 bases and J by 10 bases, with 29 bases left in between. The CDR3 region is CATSKLRSAIEGFLSPLHF. DNA of the CDR3: TGTGCCACCAGCAAACTCCGGAGCGCAATCGAGGGTTTCTTGTCACCCCTCCACTTT. Full variable domain (outside the CDR3, taken from reference TRBV15 and TRBJ1-6): DAMVIQNPRYQVTQFGKPVTLSCSQTLNHNVMYWYQQKSSQAPKLLFHYYDKDFNNEADTPDNFQSRRPNTSFCFLDIRSPGLGDTAMYLCATSKLRSAIEGFLSPLHFGNGTRLTVT.

The V and J genes are TRBV5-1 and TRBJ2-3, with D possibly being TRBD1 or TRBD2 (6 bases each). Germline assignment: CDR1 SGHRS and CDR2 YFSETQ. CDR3 size: 17 residues. Trimming left V 2 bases short and J 0 bases short, with 16 bases between. Written as DNA, the CDR3 is TGCGCCAGCAGCTTTGCACAGGGCGGGGCCAGCACAGATACGCAGTATTTT. Protein: CASSFAQGGASTDTQYF.

Points on this clonotype: A read error may produce the germline difference seen at one junction end. CDR3 in DNA: TGTGCCAACAGCCCAACAGGGGCCTCCTACGAGCAGTACTTC. This encodes CANSPTGASYEQYF. This rearrangement joins TRBV7-9 to TRBJ2-5; 7 bases agree with TRBD1. The DNA end favors TRBJ2-7, so the J call may be wrong. CDR3 length: 14 residues. CDR1 SEHNR and CDR2 FQNEAQ come from the germline V gene (reference sequence).